The clone carrying this T cell receptor beta chain was detected a few times. Its antigen is not identified. The data belong to a study of early T cells in non-severe SARS-CoV-2 infection. Whole-study findings and limits: VDJdb matches were skewed toward anti-spike CD8 T cell responses.

CDR1 and CDR2 from the germline V gene are SGDLS and YYNGEE. V lost 5 bases and J lost 2; bases outside the gene matches: 7. The CDR3 loop spans 15 amino acids. TCRdb processed the 5' RACE reads anew with MiXCR; each CDR3 protein has one entry. The sample contains some 30,000 distinct CDR3 sequences, roughly 5% of which appear only once. The sequence derives from an adult who was a healthcare worker with PCR-confirmed SARS-CoV-2 infection or an uninfected control (not recorded which). Sample: whole blood. The V gene is TRBV9, the J gene TRBJ2-1; 7 bases align to TRBD2. Here the CDR3 DNA reads TGTGCCAGCAGTGGACTAGTTGGGACCTACAATGAGCAGTTCTTC. Translated: CASSGLVGTYNEQFF.